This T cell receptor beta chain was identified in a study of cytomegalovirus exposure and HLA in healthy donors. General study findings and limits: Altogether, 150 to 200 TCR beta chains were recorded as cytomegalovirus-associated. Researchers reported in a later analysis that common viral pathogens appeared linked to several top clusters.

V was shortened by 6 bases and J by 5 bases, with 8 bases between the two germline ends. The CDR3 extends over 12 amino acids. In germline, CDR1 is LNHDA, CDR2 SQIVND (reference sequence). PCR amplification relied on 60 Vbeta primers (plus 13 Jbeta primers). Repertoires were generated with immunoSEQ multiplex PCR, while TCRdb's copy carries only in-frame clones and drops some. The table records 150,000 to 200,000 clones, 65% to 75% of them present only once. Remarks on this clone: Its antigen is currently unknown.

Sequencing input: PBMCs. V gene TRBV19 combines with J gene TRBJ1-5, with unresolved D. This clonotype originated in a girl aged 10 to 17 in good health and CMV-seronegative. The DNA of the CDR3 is TGTGCCAGTAGCCTAGTTGATCAGCCCCAGCATTTT. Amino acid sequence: CASSLVDQPQHF.